In its sample, the clone carrying this TCR beta chain was seen a few times. The target antigen is unknown. One end of the junction is discordant with germline, which a read error may explain. A quantitative 5'-RACE method, one with molecular barcodes, was used to make TCR beta libraries. TCRdb redid the calling of the 5' RACE reads with MiXCR, one entry per CDR3 protein. The sample records approximately 440,000 distinct CDR3 sequences, more than 15% being singletons. This entry comes from a study of CD8 T cells in ankylosing spondylitis. Germline V CDR1 and CDR2: LGHNA, YSLEER. The CDR3 spans 18 residues. The study's findings and limits: Disease-associated clones were reportedly significantly overrepresented in matched ankylosing spondylitis synovial fluid. CD8+ disease-linked clones were present at relatively low frequencies in blood. It appeared that ankylosing spondylitis blood was characterized by a TCR beta motif of 8 or 9 highly homologous variants.

Sequenced sample: blood, either unsorted or a sorted T cell fraction (not recorded which). This chain uses TRBV4-3 with TRBJ2-7; 11 bases are a match to TRBD2. This clonotype was obtained from a male donor with ankylosing spondylitis. CDR3 loop: CASSQAVPSGRSSNEQYF. CDR3 nucleotides: TGCGCCAGCAGCCAAGCAGTACCTAGCGGGAGGAGCTCCAACGAGCAGTACTTC.